These 32 T cell receptor beta chains were all obtained from the same sample, sequenced in a study of cytomegalovirus exposure and HLA in healthy donors (dated by TCRdb to about 2017). Receptor amplification or capture employed the immunoSEQ multiplex PCR assay. For the multiplex PCR, a mixture combining 60 forward primers for TCR Vbeta segments and 13 reverse primers for TCR Jbeta segments was used. The immuneACCESS repertoire file appears here via TCRdb, limited to in-frame rearrangements. These files lack a portion of the clones; in checked studies, under half of the deficit traces to unresolved V genes, and the cause of the others is not known. This sample comprises fewer than 30,000 clones, 50% to 75% of them detected only once. Together, the top ten hold roughly 42% of the sample. Material for sequencing was PBMCs. These receptors were taken from a male donor in good health and CMV-seropositive.

This clone has a handful of counts. This chain's CDR3 is CASSLTDAGGNEQFF. CDR3 sequence (DNA): TGTGCCAGCAGCTTAACGGACGCGGGGGGCAATGAGCAGTTCTTC. J is TRBJ2-1 and V is TRBV11-2; 8 bases match TRBD2. Losses at the gene ends were 2 bases for V and 6 bases for J; bases not matched to a gene: 6. Germline loops: CDR1 SGHAT, CDR2 FQNNGV. The CDR3 length is 15 residues.

This sequence joins TRBV29-1 and TRBJ2-3; D remains ambiguous. The germline V gene encodes CDR1 SQVTM and CDR2 ANQGSEA. The V and J ends lost 6 bases and 2 bases respectively, with 15 bases between them. The CDR3 is made up of 14 amino acids. CDR3 loop: CSVMTSVFTDTQYF. The DNA for the CDR3 is TGCAGCGTGATGACTTCCGTTTTCACAGATACGCAGTATTTT.

This chain uses TRBV15 with TRBJ2-7; 7 bases are shared with TRBD2. Germline V gives CDR1 LNHNV, CDR2 YYDKDF (reference sequence). The CDR3 spans 16 residues. J gave up 5 bases and V 3 bases, and 13 bases lay outside the gene matches. DNA for the CDR3: TGTGCCACCAGCAGGGACGGAGCCGGGGGGAGGAACGAGCAGTACTTC. It yields the protein CATSRDGAGGRNEQYF.

The chain carries TRBV29-1 and TRBJ2-1; 8 bases are a match to TRBD2. This CDR3 has 14 amino acids. J gave up 6 bases and V 5 bases, and 9 bases lay outside the gene matches. CDR1 and CDR2 (germline): SQVTM, ANQGSEA. CDR3 loop: CSVLRAGVANEQFF. The CDR3 DNA sequence: TGCAGCGTTCTCCGAGCGGGAGTTGCCAATGAGCAGTTCTTC.

The rearrangement joins TRBV5-1 to TRBJ2-7; D is perhaps TRBD2 (6 bases). This CDR3 has 15 amino acids. Trimming pared 6 bases from V and 0 bases from J, leaving 16 bases between. Germline V CDR1 and CDR2: SGHRS, YFSETQ. CDR3 DNA: TGCGCCAGCACAATTTCAGGCGGGACCTCCTACGAGCAGTACTTC. Translation gives CASTISGGTSYEQYF.

This rearrangement joins TRBV11-3 to TRBJ1-4; D call uncertain. Germline-derived CDR1 and CDR2 are SGHNT and YENEEA. The CDR3 runs 12 residues. With 5 bases removed from V and 13 bases from J, the gap between germline ends came to 14 bases. The DNA of the CDR3 is TGTGCCAGCAGCCCCGGGGAGGGTGGACTGTTTTTT. Translation gives CASSPGEGGLFF.

The chain employs TRBV9 and TRBJ1-1, with D unresolved. V lost 2 bases to trimming and J lost 4 bases, with 9 bases between them. Germline V gene sequence: CDR1 SGDLS, CDR2 YYNGEE. The CDR3 spans 13 residues. CDR3: CASSVGGSTEAFF. For the CDR3, the DNA is TGTGCCAGCAGCGTCGGTGGTTCCACTGAAGCTTTCTTT.

The CDR3 coding sequence is TGTGCCAGCAGTCCCCAGACTAGCAGCGAGACCCAGTACTTC. It translates to CASSPQTSSETQYF. V and J are TRBV27 and TRBJ2-5; 7 nucleotides line up with TRBD2. The trim removed 5 bases at V and 5 bases at J, leaving 8 bases unmatched. In germline, CDR1 is MNHEY, CDR2 SMNVEV (reference sequence). This CDR3 region has 14 residues.

The rearrangement links TRBV11-3 to TRBJ2-7, with D perhaps TRBD1 (6 bases). V gave up 3 bases and J gave up 5 bases, with 11 bases separating them. CDR3 size: 13 residues. Germline lookup yields CDR1 SGHNT and CDR2 YENEEA. The DNA for the CDR3 is TGTGCCAGCAGCTTGTGGCAGGGGAACGAGCAGTACTTC. Its protein product is CASSLWQGNEQYF.

The genes are TRBV7-8 and TRBJ2-5; 9 bases match TRBD2. The CDR3 consists of 14 residues. Germline CDR1 SGHVS, CDR2 FQNEAQ. V gave up 5 bases and J gave up 6 bases; unmatched junction bases: 7. The CDR3: CASSPELAGQTQYF. CDR3 nucleotide sequence: TGTGCCAGCAGCCCAGAGCTAGCGGGACAGACCCAGTACTTC. The variable domain in full, with the rest retrieved from reference TRBV7-8 and TRBJ2-5, is GAGVSQSPRYKVAKRGQDVALRCDPISGHVSLFWYQQALGQGPEFLTYFQNEAQLDKSGLPSDRFFAERPEGSVSTLKIQRTQQEDSAVYLCASSPELAGQTQYFGPGTRLLVL.

This clone was picked up a small number of times. The rearrangement links TRBV30 to TRBJ1-5; D is perhaps TRBD1 (5 bases). The V gene lost 0 bases and the J gene lost 5 bases, with 8 bases spanning the gap. CDR1 is GTSNPN and CDR2 is SVGIG in the germline V gene (reference sequence). There are 13 residues in the CDR3. CDR3 DNA sequence: TGTGCCTGGAGTGTACAGGACCATCAGCCCCAGCATTTT. The encoded protein is CAWSVQDHQPQHF.

This chain links TRBV14 with TRBJ2-5, with 15 nucleotides matching TRBD2. This CDR3 is built from 17 residues. The germline CDR1 and CDR2 sequences are SGHDN and FVKESK. V was pared by 5 bases and J by 3 bases, with 7 bases of the junction left unmatched. This chain's CDR3 is CASSSRTSGRAKETQYF. The CDR3 nucleotides read TGTGCCAGCAGCTCTAGGACTAGCGGGAGGGCCAAAGAGACCCAGTACTTC.

In this sample, this clone turned up a few times. V gene TRBV5-1 combines with J gene TRBJ1-1; tentative D call: TRBD1 (6 bases). The germline gives CDR1 SGHRS, CDR2 YFSETQ. V dropped 4 bases and J dropped 6 bases, with 19 bases sitting between them. The CDR3 totals 15 residues. The CDR3 loop reads CASSPRSDRGSEAFF. CDR3 sequence (DNA): TGCGCCAGCAGCCCCCGATCGGACAGAGGCTCTGAAGCTTTCTTT.

The gene calls are TRBV28 and TRBJ1-1; a possible D gene is TRBD1 (5 bases). The germline V gene has CDR1 MDHEN and CDR2 SYDVKM. Deletions cut 4 bases from V and 7 bases from J, with 28 bases between. The CDR3 contains 18 residues. The CDR3 DNA is TGTGCCAGCAGTTACGAGACGGAGCTTGGGGCCTCGGGTGGTGAAGCTTTCTTT. Protein product: CASSYETELGASGGEAFF.

This chain's CDR3 is CASSPRGSYEQYF. For the CDR3, the DNA is TGTGCCAGCAGCCCCCGGGGCTCCTACGAGCAGTACTTC. This rearrangement joins TRBV13 to TRBJ2-7; D may be TRBD2 (5 bases). The length of the CDR3 is 13 residues. The V gene lost 5 bases and the J gene lost 0 bases, with 8 bases spanning the gap. CDR1 is PRHDT and CDR2 is FYEKMQ in the germline V gene (reference sequence).

The gene calls are TRBV7-2 and TRBJ1-2, with D possibly TRBD1 on 6 matching bases. CDR3 length equals 13 residues. CDR1 and CDR2 from the germline V gene are SGHTA and FQGNSA. Trimming took off 6 bases at V and 2 bases at J, with 10 bases between the two ends. The CDR3 bases are TGTGCCAGCAGACAGGGCTTAAACTATGGCTACACCTTC. It encodes CASRQGLNYGYTF.

This rearrangement joins TRBV18 to TRBJ1-1; TRBD1 aligns across 7 bases. Germline V CDR1 and CDR2: KGHSH, LQKENI. The CDR3 has 16 residues. V was pared by 3 bases and J by 1 base, with 8 bases of the junction left unmatched. The CDR3 loop is CASSPSIRDRNTEAFF. CDR3 in DNA: TGTGCCAGCTCACCCTCTATCCGGGACAGGAACACTGAAGCTTTCTTT.

There are a few counts of this clone. The chain recombines TRBV29-1 with TRBJ1-2, with 9 bases matching TRBD1. The CDR3 extends over 12 amino acids. The germline V gene encodes CDR1 SQVTM and CDR2 ANQGSEA. V lost 7 bases and J lost 5; bases outside the gene matches: 5. The CDR3 DNA sequence: TGCAGCGCCGGGACAGGGACTTATGGCTACACCTTC. It codes for CSAGTGTYGYTF.

This clone was picked up a small number of times. This chain links TRBV28 with TRBJ2-7; 8 bases fit TRBD2. Looked up from germline, CDR1 is MDHEN and CDR2 is SYDVKM. This CDR3 spans 16 amino acids. V was pared by 3 bases and J by 0 bases, with 7 bases of the junction left unmatched. The CDR3: CASSFSLAGLSYEQYF. For the CDR3, the DNA is TGTGCCAGCAGTTTCTCTCTAGCGGGTCTCTCCTACGAGCAGTACTTC.

V is TRBV2 and J is TRBJ2-1, with D possibly being TRBD1 (6 bases). The CDR3 sequence is 11 residues long. The germline V gene encodes CDR1 SNHLY and CDR2 FYNNEI. Deletions cut 6 bases from V and 7 bases from J, with 7 bases between. This CDR3 reads CASSTGNEQFF. The CDR3 DNA sequence: TGTGCCAGCAGCACAGGGAATGAGCAGTTCTTC.

V usage is TRBV19 and J usage is TRBJ2-3, with D unclear. This CDR3 contains 13 residues. Trimming cost V 5 bases and J 0 bases, with 6 bases left between them. CDR1 and CDR2 (germline): LNHDA, SQIVND (reference sequence). The CDR3 nucleotides are TGTGCCAGTAGTTCTATAAGCACAGATACGCAGTATTTT. It codes for CASSSISTDTQYF.

Here the CDR3 DNA reads TGTGCCAGCAGCCGGGACAGGGGAGAGACCCAGTACTTC. Translating gives CASSRDRGETQYF. V is TRBV7-3 and J is TRBJ2-5, with 10 bases aligning to TRBD1. After removal of 5 bases from V and 4 bases from J, the junction contained 1 base not matched to a gene. The CDR3 runs to 13 residues. Germline loops: CDR1 SGHTA, CDR2 FQGTGA.

The chain employs TRBV4-1 and TRBJ1-1, with 7 bases that match TRBD1. Trimming cost V 4 bases and J 3 bases; bases outside gene matches: 14. The CDR3 runs to 17 residues. From germline, CDR1 is MGHRA and CDR2 YSYEKL. The CDR3 region is CASSPIQGIRYDTEAFF. The CDR3 DNA reads as TGCGCCAGCAGCCCTATACAGGGGATTAGGTACGACACTGAAGCTTTCTTT.

The chain links TRBV5-4 to TRBJ2-5; D gene ambiguous. V was pared by 4 bases and J by 1 base, with 8 bases between. CDR3 length: 13 amino acids. Per the germline V gene, CDR1 is SGHNT and CDR2 is YYREEE (reference sequence). The CDR3 nucleotides are TGTGCCAGCAGCCCGGTCGGCCAAGAGACCCAGTACTTC. This encodes CASSPVGQETQYF.

This sequence joins TRBV27 and TRBJ2-7, with TRBD1 matching 11 bases. This CDR3 is built from 13 residues. The germline V gene has CDR1 MNHEY and CDR2 SMNVEV (reference sequence). V was clipped by 5 bases and J by 6 bases; unmatched bases: 3. The CDR3 coding sequence is TGTGCCAGCAGTGGGGACAGGGGGGGCGAGCAGTACTTC. It codes for CASSGDRGGEQYF.

The CDR3 bases are TGCGCCAGCAGCCAAGATCGCCCAGGGACAGGCTCCTACGAGCAGTACTTC. It yields the protein CASSQDRPGTGSYEQYF. The chain recombines TRBV4-1 with TRBJ2-7; 8 bases match TRBD1. The CDR3 covers 17 residues. Germline V lookup: CDR1 MGHRA, CDR2 YSYEKL. The J segment lost 0 bases and the V segment lost 0 bases, leaving 7 bases of the junction unmatched.

The rearrangement joins TRBV19 to TRBJ1-4, with a possible D match to TRBD1 (6 bases). The CDR3 has 14 amino acids. V was cut by 3 bases and J by 4 bases, with 9 bases left in between. Looked up from germline, CDR1 is LNHDA and CDR2 is SQIVND (reference sequence). CDR3 amino acids: CASSIGTSNEKLFF. The CDR3 bases are TGTGCCAGTAGTATCGGGACAAGTAATGAAAAACTGTTTTTT.

The genes are TRBV5-1 and TRBJ2-3; 11 bases align to TRBD2. Trimming removed 7 bases from V and 7 bases from J; junction bases left unmatched: 8. Germline CDR1 and CDR2: SGHRS and YFSETQ. This CDR3 has 14 amino acids. CDR3 coding DNA: TGCGCCAGCGGCGTAGCGGGAGGGCTTTATACGCAGTATTTT. It codes for CASGVAGGLYTQYF.

In its sample, this clone was seen once. The chain employs TRBV5-6 and TRBJ2-3, with 8 bases lining up with TRBD1. Germline V gene data show CDR1 as SGHDT and CDR2 as YYEEEE. This CDR3 has 14 amino acids. The V segment lost 0 bases and the J segment 6 bases; nucleotides outside the gene matches: 3. Here the CDR3 reads CASSLVQGGDTQYF. CDR3 bases: TGTGCCAGCAGCTTGGTACAGGGGGGCGATACGCAGTATTTT.

This chain uses TRBV6-1 with TRBJ1-6; the D is unclear. Per germline, CDR1 MNHNS and CDR2 SASEGT. The CDR3 spans 13 residues. V was clipped by 1 base and J by 12 bases, with 10 bases between them. The CDR3 loop is CASSEVVWLPLHF. CDR3 nucleotides: TGTGCCAGCAGTGAAGTGGTATGGCTACCCCTCCACTTT.

The chain employs TRBV5-1 and TRBJ2-5; weak D call: TRBD1 (5 bases). V lost 0 bases and J lost 2, with 11 bases in between. The germline CDR1 and CDR2 sequences are SGHRS and YFSETQ. The CDR3 covers 15 residues. The CDR3 sequence is CASSLEGLGQETQYF. CDR3 bases: TGCGCCAGCAGCTTGGAGGGGCTCGGGCAAGAGACCCAGTACTTC. The full variable domain, completed using reference TRBV5-1 and TRBJ2-5, is KAGVTQTPRYLIKTRGQQVTLSCSPISGHRSVSWYQQTPGQGLQFLFEYFSETQRNKGNFPGRFSGRQFSNSRSEMNVSTLELGDSALYLCASSLEGLGQETQYFGPGTRLLVL.

The J gene is TRBJ2-4, the V gene TRBV30, with TRBD1 matching over 9 bases. With V trimmed by 0 bases and J by 1 base, 10 bases remained unmatched. The CDR3 runs to 18 residues. Per the germline V gene, CDR1 is GTSNPN and CDR2 is SVGIG (reference sequence). In nucleotides, the CDR3 is TGTGCCTGGAGTGTACAGTATTCCGGGACAGGGGCCAAAAACATTCAGTACTTC. It codes for CAWSVQYSGTGAKNIQYF.